This T cell receptor beta chain was identified during a study of T cells in Graves' hyperthyroidism and ophthalmopathy. Trimming took 5 bases from V and 0 from J, leaving 5 bases between them. The CDR3 runs to 13 residues. The sample holds many counts of this clonotype. Lactation, pregnancy, other autoimmune disease or uncontrolled infection led to exclusion of patients. Fresh peripheral blood, 10 ml, was the source of the PBMCs. Amplification of TCR beta CDR3 regions used RNA as the template. HTBI primers drove first-round RT-PCR of the TCR CDR3. TCRdb used MiXCR to reprocess the multiplex PCR reads, holding one entry per CDR3 protein. The sample has about 560,000 distinct CDR3 sequences, less than 20% seen once.

The chain uses TRBV12-3 or TRBV12-4 and TRBJ1-3; no reliable D call. The clonotype was recovered from a woman under 40 with Graves' hyperthyroidism. The sample was blood. CDR3 sequence: CASSPRSGNTIYF. The CDR3 coding sequence is TGTGCCAGCAGTCCGCGCTCTGGAAACACCATATATTTT.